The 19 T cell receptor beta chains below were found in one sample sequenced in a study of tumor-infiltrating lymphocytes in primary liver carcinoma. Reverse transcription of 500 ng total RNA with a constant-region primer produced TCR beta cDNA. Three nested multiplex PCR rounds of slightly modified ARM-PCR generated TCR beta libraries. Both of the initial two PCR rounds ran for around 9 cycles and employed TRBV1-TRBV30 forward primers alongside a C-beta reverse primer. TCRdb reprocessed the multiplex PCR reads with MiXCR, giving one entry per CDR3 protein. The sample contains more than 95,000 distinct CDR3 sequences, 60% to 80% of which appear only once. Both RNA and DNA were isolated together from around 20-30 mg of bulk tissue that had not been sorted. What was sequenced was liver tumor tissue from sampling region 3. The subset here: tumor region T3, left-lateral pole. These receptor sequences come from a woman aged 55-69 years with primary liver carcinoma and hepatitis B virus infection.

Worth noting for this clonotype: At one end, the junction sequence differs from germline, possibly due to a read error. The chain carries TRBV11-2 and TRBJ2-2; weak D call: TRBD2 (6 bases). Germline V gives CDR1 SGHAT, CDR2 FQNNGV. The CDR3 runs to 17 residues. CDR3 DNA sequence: TGTGCCAGCAGGTACGAGCGCCTCATAGTTGACACCGGGGGGCTGTTTTTT. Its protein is CASRYERLIVDTGGLFF.

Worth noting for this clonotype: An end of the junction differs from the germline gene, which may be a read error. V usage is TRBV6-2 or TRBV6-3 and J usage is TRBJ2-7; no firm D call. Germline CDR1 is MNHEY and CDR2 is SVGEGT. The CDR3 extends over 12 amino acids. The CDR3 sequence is CASTYESYEQYF. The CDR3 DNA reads TGTGCCAGCACTTACGAGAGCTACGAACAGTACTTC.

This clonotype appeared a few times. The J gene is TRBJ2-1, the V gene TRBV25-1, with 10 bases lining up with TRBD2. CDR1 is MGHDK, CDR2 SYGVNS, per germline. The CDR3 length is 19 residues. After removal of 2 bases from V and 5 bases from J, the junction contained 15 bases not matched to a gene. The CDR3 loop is CASSELQGASGRSHNEQFF. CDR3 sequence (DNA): TGTGCCAGCAGTGAACTCCAGGGGGCTAGCGGGAGAAGTCACAATGAGCAGTTCTTC.

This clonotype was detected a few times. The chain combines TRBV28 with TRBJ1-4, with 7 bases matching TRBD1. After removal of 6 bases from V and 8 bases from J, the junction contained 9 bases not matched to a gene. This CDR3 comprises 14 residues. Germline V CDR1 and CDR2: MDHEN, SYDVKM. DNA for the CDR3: TGTGCCAGCAGAAAAGGGGGCGACGCAGAAAAACTGTTTTTT. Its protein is CASRKGGDAEKLFF. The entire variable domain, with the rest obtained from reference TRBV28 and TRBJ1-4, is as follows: DVKVTQSSRYLVKRTGEKVFLECVQDMDHENMFWYRQDPGLGLRLIYFSYDVKMKEKGDIPEGYSVSREKKERFSLILESASTNQTSMYLCASRKGGDAEKLFFGSGTQLSVL.

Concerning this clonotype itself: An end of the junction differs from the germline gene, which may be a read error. The CDR3 sequence: CARSLLAPVYNEQFF. DNA of the CDR3: TGCGCCCGCAGCTTACTAGCGCCAGTATACAATGAGCAGTTCTTC. J is TRBJ2-1 and V is TRBV5-1, with 7 nucleotides matching TRBD2. This CDR3 has 15 amino acids. The germline V gene has CDR1 SGHRS and CDR2 YFSETQ.

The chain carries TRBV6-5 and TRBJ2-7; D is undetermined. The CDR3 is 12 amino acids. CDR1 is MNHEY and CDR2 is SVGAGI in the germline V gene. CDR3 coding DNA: TGTACCAACAGTGGACGAAGCTACGAGCAGTACTTC. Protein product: CTNSGRSYEQYF.

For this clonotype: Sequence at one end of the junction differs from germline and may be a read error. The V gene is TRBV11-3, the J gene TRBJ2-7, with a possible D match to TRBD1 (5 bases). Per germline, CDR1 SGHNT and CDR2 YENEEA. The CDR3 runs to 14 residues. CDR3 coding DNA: TGTGCCAGCAGCTTAGAGGACAAATCCTACGAGCAGTACTTT. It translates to CASSLEDKSYEQYF.

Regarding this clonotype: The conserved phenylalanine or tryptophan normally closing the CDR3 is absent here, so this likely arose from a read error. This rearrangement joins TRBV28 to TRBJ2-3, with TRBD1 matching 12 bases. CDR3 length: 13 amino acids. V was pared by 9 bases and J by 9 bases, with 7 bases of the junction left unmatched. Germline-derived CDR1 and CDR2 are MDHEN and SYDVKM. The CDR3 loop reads CASKTGQGATQYL. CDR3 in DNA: TGTGCCAGTAAAACGGGACAGGGGGCGACGCAGTATTTA.

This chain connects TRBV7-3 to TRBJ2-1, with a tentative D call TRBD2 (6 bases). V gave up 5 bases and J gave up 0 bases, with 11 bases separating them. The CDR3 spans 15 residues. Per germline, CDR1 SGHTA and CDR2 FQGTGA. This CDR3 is CASSGGTPSYNEQFF. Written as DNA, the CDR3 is TGTGCCAGCAGCGGCGGGACGCCCTCCTACAATGAGCAGTTCTTC.

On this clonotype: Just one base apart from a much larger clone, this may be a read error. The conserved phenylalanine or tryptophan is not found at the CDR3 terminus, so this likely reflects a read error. The CDR3 DNA reads TGTGCCAGCAGTTCGGACAGGGAAGGAAGCAAGCAGTTCTCC. The encoded protein is CASSSDREGSKQFS. The V gene is TRBV12-3 or TRBV12-4, the J gene TRBJ2-1, with TRBD1 matching 8 bases. V lost 4 bases to trimming and J lost 11 bases; unmatched junction nucleotides: 10. CDR3 size: 14 residues.

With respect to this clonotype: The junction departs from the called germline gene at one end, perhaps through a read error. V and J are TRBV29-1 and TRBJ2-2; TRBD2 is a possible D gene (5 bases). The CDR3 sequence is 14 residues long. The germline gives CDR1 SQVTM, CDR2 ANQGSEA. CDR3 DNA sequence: TGCAGCCTTGTTACGCAGAGTAACACCGGGGAGCTGTTCTTT. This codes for CSLVTQSNTGELFF.

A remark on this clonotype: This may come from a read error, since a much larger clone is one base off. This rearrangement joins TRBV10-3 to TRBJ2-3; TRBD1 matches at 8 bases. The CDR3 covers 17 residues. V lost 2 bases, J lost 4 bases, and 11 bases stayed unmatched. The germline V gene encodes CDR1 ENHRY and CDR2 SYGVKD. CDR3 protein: CAISEQQQGGLSDTQYF. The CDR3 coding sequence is TGTGCCATCAGTGAGCAACAACAGGGGGGCCTCTCAGATACGCAGTATTTT.

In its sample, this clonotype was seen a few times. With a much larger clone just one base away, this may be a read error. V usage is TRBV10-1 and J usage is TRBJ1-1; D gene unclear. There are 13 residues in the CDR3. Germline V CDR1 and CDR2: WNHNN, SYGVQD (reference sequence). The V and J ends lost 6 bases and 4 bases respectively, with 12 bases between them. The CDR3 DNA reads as TGCGCCAGCAGCCAGAACTGGGGCACTGAAGCTTTCTTT. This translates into CASSQNWGTEAFF.

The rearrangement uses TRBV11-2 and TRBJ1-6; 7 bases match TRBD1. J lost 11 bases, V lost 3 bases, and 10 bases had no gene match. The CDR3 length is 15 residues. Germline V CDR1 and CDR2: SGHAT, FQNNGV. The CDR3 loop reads CASSLRQGAFPPLHF. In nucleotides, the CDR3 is TGTGCCAGCAGCTTGAGACAGGGCGCTTTTCCACCCCTCCACTTT.

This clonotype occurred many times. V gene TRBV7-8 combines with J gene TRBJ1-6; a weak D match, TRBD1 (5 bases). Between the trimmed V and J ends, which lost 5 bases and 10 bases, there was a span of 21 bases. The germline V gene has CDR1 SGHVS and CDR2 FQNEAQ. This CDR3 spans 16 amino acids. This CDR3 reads CASSLDSGGRGSPLHF. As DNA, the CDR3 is TGTGCCAGCAGCCTCGACTCGGGGGGGAGAGGCTCACCCCTCCACTTT.

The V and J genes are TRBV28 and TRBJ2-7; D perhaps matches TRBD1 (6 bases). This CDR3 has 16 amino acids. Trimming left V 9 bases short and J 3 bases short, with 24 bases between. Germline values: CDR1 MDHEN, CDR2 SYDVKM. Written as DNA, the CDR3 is TGTGCCAGAAGCTCGCCCGGGACAAGGGTAGTCTACGAGCAGTACTTC. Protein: CARSSPGTRVVYEQYF.

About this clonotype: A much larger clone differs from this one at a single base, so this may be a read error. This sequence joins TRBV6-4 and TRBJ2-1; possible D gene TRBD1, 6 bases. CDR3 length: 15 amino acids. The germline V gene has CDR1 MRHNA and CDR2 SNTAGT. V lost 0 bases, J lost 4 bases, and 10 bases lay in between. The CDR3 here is CASSDSIGGYNEQFF. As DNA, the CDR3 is TGTGCCAGCAGTGACTCGATAGGGGGTTACAATGAGCAGTTCTTC.

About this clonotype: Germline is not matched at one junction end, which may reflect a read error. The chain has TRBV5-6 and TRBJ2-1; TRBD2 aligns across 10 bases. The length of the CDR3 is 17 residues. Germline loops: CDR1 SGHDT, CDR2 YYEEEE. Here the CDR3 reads CASSPPTSGLAYNEQFF. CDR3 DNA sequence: TGTGCCAGCAGCCCCCCCACATCGGGACTAGCGTACAACGAGCAGTTCTTC. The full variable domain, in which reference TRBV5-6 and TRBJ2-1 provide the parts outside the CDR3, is DAGVTQSPTHLIKTRGQQVTLRCSPKSGHDTVSWYQQALGQGPQFIFQYYEEEERQRGNFPDRFSGHQFPNYSSELNVNALLLGDSALYLCASSPPTSGLAYNEQFFGPGTRLTVL.

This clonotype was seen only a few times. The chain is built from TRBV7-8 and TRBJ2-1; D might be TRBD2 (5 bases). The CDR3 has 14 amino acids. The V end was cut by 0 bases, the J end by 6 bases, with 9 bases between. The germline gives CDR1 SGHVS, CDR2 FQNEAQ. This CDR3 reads CASSLACSANEQFF. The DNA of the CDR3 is TGTGCCAGCAGCTTAGCGTGTAGCGCCAATGAGCAGTTCTTC.